This record concerns one T cell receptor beta chain sequence. The data belong to a study of blood T cells in healthy people across ages. This CDR3 contains 13 residues. In germline, CDR1 is MNHEY, CDR2 SVGAGI. The ends were cut back, 2 bases at V and 7 bases at J, with 11 bases in the middle. A second PCR of roughly 7 to 11 cycles used a sample-barcoded 5' primer and a J-beta primer mix. TCRdb processed the 5' RACE reads anew with MiXCR; each CDR3 protein has one entry. The sample lists roughly 800,000 distinct CDR3 sequences, 55% to 70% occurring once. This chain joins TRBV6-5 and TRBJ1-2; maybe TRBD1 (5 bases). The receptor comes from a man aged 25-45 years in good health. The sample consisted of blood. The CDR3 here is CASSYEGSGGYTF. The CDR3 nucleotides are TGTGCCAGCAGTTACGAGGGGAGTGGTGGCTACACCTTC.